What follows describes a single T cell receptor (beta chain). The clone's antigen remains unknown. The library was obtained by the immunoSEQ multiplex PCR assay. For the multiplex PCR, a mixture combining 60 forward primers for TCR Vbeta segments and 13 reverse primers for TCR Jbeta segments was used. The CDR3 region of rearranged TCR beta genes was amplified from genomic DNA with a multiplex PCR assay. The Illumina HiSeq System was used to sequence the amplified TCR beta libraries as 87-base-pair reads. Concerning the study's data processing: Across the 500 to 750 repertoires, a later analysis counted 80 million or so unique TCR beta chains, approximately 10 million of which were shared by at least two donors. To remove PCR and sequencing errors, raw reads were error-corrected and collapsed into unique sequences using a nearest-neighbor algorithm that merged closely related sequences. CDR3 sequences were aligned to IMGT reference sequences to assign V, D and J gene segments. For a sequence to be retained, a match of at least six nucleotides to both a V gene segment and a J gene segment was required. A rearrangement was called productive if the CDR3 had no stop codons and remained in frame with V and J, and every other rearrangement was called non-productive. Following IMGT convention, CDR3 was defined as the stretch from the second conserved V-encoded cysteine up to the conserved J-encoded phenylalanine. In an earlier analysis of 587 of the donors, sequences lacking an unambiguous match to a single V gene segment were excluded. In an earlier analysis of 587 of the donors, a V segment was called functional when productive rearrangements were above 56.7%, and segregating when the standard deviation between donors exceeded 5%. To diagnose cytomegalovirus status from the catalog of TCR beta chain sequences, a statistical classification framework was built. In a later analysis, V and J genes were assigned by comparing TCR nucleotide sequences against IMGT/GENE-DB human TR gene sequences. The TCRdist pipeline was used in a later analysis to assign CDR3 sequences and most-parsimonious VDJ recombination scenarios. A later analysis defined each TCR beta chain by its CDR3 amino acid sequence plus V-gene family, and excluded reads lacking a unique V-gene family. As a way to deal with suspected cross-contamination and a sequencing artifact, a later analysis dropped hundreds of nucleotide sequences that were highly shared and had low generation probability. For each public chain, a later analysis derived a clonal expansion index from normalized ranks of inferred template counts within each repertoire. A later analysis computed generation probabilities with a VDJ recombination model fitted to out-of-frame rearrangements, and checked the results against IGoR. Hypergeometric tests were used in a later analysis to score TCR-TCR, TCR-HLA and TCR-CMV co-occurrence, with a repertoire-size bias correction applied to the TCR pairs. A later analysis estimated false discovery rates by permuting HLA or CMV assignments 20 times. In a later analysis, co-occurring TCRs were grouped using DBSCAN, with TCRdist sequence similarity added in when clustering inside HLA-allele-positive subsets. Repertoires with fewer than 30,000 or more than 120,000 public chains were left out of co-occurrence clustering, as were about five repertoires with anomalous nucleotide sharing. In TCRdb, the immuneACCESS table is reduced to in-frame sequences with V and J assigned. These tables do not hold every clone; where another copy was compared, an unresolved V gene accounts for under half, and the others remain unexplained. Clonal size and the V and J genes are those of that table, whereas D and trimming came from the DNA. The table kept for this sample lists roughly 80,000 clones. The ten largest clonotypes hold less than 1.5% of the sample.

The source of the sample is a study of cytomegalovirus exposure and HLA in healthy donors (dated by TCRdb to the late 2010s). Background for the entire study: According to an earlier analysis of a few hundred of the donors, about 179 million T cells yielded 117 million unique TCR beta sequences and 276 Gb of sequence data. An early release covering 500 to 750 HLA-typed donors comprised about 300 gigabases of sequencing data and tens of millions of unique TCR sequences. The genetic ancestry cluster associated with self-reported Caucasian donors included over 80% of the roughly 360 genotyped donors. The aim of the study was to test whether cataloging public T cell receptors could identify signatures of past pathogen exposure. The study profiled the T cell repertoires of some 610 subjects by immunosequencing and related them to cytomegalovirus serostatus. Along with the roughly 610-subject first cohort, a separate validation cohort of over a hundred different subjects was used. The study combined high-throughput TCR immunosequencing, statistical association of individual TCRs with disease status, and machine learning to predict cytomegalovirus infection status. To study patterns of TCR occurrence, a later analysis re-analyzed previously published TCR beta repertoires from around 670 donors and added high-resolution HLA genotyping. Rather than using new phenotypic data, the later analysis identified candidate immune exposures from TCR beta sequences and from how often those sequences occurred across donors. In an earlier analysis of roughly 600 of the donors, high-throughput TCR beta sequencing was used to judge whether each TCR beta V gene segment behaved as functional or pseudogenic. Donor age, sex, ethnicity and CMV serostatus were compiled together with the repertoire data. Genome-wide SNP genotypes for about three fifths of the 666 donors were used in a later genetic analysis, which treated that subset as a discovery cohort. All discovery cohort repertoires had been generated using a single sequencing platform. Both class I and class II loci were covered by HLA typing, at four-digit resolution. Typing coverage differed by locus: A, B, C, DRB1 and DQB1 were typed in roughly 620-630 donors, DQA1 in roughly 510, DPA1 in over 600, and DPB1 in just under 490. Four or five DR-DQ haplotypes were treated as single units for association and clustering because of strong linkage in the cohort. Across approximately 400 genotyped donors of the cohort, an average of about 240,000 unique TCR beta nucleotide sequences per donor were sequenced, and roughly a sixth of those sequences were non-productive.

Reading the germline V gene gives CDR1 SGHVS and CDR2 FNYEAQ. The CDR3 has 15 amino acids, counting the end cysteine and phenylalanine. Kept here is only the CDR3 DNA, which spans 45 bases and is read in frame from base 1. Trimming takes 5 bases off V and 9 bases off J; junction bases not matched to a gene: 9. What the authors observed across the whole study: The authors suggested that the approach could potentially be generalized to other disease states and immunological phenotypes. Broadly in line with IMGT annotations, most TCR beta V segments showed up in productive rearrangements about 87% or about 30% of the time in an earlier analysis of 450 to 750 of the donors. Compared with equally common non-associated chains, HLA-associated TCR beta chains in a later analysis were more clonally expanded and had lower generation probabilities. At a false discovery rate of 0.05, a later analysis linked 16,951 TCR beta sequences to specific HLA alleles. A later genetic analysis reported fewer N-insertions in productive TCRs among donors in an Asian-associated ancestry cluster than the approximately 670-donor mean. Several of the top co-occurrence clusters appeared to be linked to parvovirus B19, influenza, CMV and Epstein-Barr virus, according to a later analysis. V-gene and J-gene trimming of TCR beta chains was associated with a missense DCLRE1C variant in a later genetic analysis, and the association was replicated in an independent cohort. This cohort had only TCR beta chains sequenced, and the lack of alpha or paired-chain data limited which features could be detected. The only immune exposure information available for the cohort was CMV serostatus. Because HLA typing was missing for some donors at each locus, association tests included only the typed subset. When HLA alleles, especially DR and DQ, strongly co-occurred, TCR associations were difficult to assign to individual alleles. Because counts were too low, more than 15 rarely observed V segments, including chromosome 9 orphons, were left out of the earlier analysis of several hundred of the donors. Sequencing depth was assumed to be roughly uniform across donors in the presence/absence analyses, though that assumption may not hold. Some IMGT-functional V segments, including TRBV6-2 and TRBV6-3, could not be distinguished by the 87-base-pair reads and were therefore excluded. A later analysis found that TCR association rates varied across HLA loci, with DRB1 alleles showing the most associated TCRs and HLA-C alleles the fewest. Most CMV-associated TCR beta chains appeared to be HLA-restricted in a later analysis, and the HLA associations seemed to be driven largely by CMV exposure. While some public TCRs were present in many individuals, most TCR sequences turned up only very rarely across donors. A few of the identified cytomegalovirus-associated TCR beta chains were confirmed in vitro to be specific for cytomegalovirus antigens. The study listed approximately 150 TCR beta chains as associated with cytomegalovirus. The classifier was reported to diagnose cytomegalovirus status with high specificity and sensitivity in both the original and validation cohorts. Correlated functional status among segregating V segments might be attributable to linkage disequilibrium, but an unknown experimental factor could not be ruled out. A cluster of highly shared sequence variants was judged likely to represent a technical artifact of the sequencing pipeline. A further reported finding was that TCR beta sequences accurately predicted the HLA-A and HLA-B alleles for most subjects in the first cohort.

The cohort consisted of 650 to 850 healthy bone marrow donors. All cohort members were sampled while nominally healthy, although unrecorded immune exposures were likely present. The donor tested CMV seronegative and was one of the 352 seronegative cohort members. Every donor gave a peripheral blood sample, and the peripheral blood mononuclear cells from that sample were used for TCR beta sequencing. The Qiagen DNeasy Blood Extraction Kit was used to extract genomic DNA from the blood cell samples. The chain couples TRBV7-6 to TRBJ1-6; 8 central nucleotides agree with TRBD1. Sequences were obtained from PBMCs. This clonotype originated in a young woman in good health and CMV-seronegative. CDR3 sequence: CASSLTGGKSSPLHF. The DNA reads TGTGCCAGCAGCCTAACAGGGGGGAAGTCTTCACCCCTCCACTTT.